This T cell receptor beta chain was recovered during a study of lymphopenia after photon versus proton radiotherapy. The study, taken as a whole, reports: A bigger post-nadir fall in TCR diversity correlated inversely with survival time in deceased patients. After the lymphocyte nadir, photon-treated repertoires showed oligoclonal expansion, especially of CD8+ Temra cells.

With regard to this clone: Its target is unknown.

This CDR3 is 16 amino acids long. Losses at the gene ends were 5 bases for V and 2 bases for J; bases not matched to a gene: 5. The germline V gene has CDR1 LNHDA and CDR2 SQIVND (reference sequence). Assay: immunoSEQ multiplex PCR; the TCRdb copy retains only in-frame clones and omits some. The sample includes about 50,000 clones, more than 85% of them seen just once. The source was peripheral blood, collected from a patient treated with photon-based radiotherapy. The TCR comes from a woman aged 40 to 50 with cholangiocarcinoma. V is TRBV19 and J is TRBJ1-5; TRBD1 matches at 11 bases. CDR3 DNA: TGTGCCAGTAGTGGATGGACAGGGGGCGGCAATCAGCCCCAGCATTTT. It specifies CASSGWTGGGNQPQHF. Based on the CDR3 plus reference TRBV19 and TRBJ1-5, the full variable domain is DGGITQSPKYLFRKEGQNVTLSCEQNLNHDAMYWYRQDPGQGLRLIYYSQIVNDFQKGDIAEGYSVSREKKESFPLTVTSAQKNPTAFYLCASSGWTGGGNQPQHFGDGTRLSIL.